The next 32 T cell receptor beta chains were all read from a single sample in a study of T cell responses to AZD1222 COVID-19 vaccine. Libraries were prepared by immunoSEQ multiplex PCR; TCRdb keeps only in-frame clonotypes and omits some of them. The table lists over 150,000 clones, 90% of them singletons. Sequenced here: peripheral blood, sampled on day 0 of AZD1222 vaccination. Receptors originate from an adult in good health.

This clone came up many times. The V and J genes are TRBV5-1 and TRBJ2-2; 9 bases agree with TRBD1. The CDR3 is 16 residues long. Trimming took 4 bases from V and 6 from J; bases not matched to a gene: 10. CDR1 and CDR2 from the germline V gene are SGHRS and YFSETQ. The DNA for the CDR3 is TGCGCCAGCAGCCCCGGGACAGGGCTTAAGGCCGGGGAGCTGTTTTTT. Translating gives CASSPGTGLKAGELFF.

J is TRBJ1-1 and V is TRBV19; D may be TRBD1 (5 bases). The CDR3 is 14 residues long. Germline V gives CDR1 LNHDA, CDR2 SQIVND (reference sequence). Trimming shortened V by 2 bases and J by 5 bases, and 12 bases separated the two germline ends. DNA for the CDR3: TGTGCCAGTAGTATAAGCGACGGGGGAACTGAAGCTTTCTTT. This codes for CASSISDGGTEAFF. Combining the CDR3 with reference TRBV19 and TRBJ1-1 gives the whole variable domain DGGITQSPKYLFRKEGQNVTLSCEQNLNHDAMYWYRQDPGQGLRLIYYSQIVNDFQKGDIAEGYSVSREKKESFPLTVTSAQKNPTAFYLCASSISDGGTEAFFGQGTRLTVV.

This CDR3 reads CASTKTLTEDHGYTF. In DNA, the CDR3 is TGTGCCAGTACTAAAACACTGACAGAGGACCATGGCTACACCTTC. The chain joins TRBV19 to TRBJ1-2, with a tentative D call TRBD1 (5 bases). Germline-derived CDR1 and CDR2 are LNHDA and SQIVND (reference sequence). With 7 bases removed from V and 6 bases from J, the gap between germline ends came to 21 bases. This CDR3 has 15 residues.

The J gene is TRBJ1-1, the V gene TRBV5-1; the match to TRBD1 covers 10 bases. With V trimmed by 4 bases and J by 6 bases, 6 bases remained unmatched. CDR3 length: 14 residues. Germline V gene data show CDR1 as SGHRS and CDR2 as YFSETQ. The DNA of the CDR3 is TGCGCCAGCAGCGGCGGACAGGGGGTCGCTGAAGCTTTCTTT. Its protein is CASSGGQGVAEAFF.

This chain links TRBV14 with TRBJ2-3; D is undetermined. Between the trimmed V and J ends, which lost 3 bases and 4 bases, there was a span of 11 bases. The CDR3 covers 14 residues. Germline CDR1 SGHDN, CDR2 FVKESK. The CDR3 DNA reads as TGTGCCAGCAGCCACTCGGTGGGCGCAGATACGCAGTATTTT. This encodes CASSHSVGADTQYF.

This chain links TRBV6-6 with TRBJ2-7; D is ambiguous. The germline V gene encodes CDR1 MNHNY and CDR2 SVGAGI (reference sequence). The V gene lost 5 bases and the J gene lost 3 bases, with 5 bases spanning the gap. This CDR3 region has 11 residues. For the CDR3, the DNA is TGTGCCAGCAGTGATCTCTACGAGCAGTACTTC. Encoded protein: CASSDLYEQYF.

The V gene is TRBV7-4, the J gene TRBJ1-5; D might be TRBD1 (5 bases). V gave up 6 bases and J gave up 1 base, with 19 bases separating them. Germline V gene data show CDR1 as SGHVT and CDR2 as SQSDAQ. This CDR3 is 17 amino acids long. The CDR3 here is CASRLGGGRTSNQPQHF. The CDR3 region has the DNA TGTGCCAGCAGACTAGGAGGTGGCAGGACAAGCAATCAGCCCCAGCATTTT.

The chain links TRBV10-1 to TRBJ1-1; a possible D gene is TRBD1 (5 bases). The V and J ends lost 1 base and 0 bases respectively, with 21 bases between them. Per germline, CDR1 WNHNN and CDR2 SYGVQD (reference sequence). The CDR3 has 19 residues. For the CDR3, the DNA is TGCGCCAGCAGTGAGTATGTAGGAGGGGTCTCCCTCATGAACACTGAAGCTTTCTTT. It yields the protein CASSEYVGGVSLMNTEAFF.

This clone showed up just a few times. The V and J genes are TRBV5-1 and TRBJ1-1; 11 nucleotides match TRBD1. The CDR3 has 14 amino acids. CDR1 and CDR2 (germline): SGHRS, YFSETQ. V lost 5 bases, J lost 8 bases, and 8 bases stayed unmatched. The CDR3 loop is CASRTGTGGTEAFF. In nucleotides, the CDR3 is TGCGCCAGCAGAACCGGGACAGGGGGTACCGAAGCTTTCTTT. Filled out from reference TRBV5-1 and TRBJ1-1, the complete variable domain reads KAGVTQTPRYLIKTRGQQVTLSCSPISGHRSVSWYQQTPGQGLQFLFEYFSETQRNKGNFPGRFSGRQFSNSRSEMNVSTLELGDSALYLCASRTGTGGTEAFFGQGTRLTVV.

The chain carries TRBV7-9 and TRBJ1-5; D gene ambiguous. Germline CDR1 is SEHNR and CDR2 is FQNEAQ (reference sequence). This CDR3 region has 13 residues. The ends were cut back, 3 bases at V and 7 bases at J, with 10 bases in the middle. CDR3 sequence (DNA): TGTGCCAGCAGCTTTCAGTTCGGCCAGCCCCAGCATTTT. It yields the protein CASSFQFGQPQHF. The variable domain in full, with the rest retrieved from reference TRBV7-9 and TRBJ1-5, is DTGVSQNPRHKITKRGQNVTFRCDPISEHNRLYWYRQTLGQGPEFLTYFQNEAQLEKSRLLSDRFSAERPKGSFSTLEIQRTEQGDSAMYLCASSFQFGQPQHFGDGTRLSIL.

About this clone: Other nucleotide sequences in the sample specify the same CDR3. The rearrangement links TRBV20-1 to TRBJ2-3; D gene unclear. The CDR3 is 11 residues long. Germline V gene data show CDR1 as DFQATT and CDR2 as SNEGSKA (reference sequence). V lost 3 bases to trimming and J lost 0 bases, with 1 base between them. The CDR3 DNA is TGCAGTGCTAGTAGCACAGATACGCAGTATTTT. Translation: CSASSTDTQYF.

The V call is TRBV30, the J call TRBJ1-1; D gene unclear. The CDR3 is 12 amino acids. Germline CDR1 is GTSNPN and CDR2 is SVGIG (reference sequence). The V gene lost 2 bases and the J gene lost 5 bases, with 9 bases spanning the gap. Written as DNA, the CDR3 is TGTGCCTGGAGTCCCCCCTTTACTGAAGCTTTCTTT. Residues: CAWSPPFTEAFF.

A few counts support this clone. V and J are TRBV3-1 (or the pseudogene TRBV3-2) and TRBJ1-2; 10 bases fit TRBD1. V lost 7 bases to trimming and J lost 7 bases; unmatched junction nucleotides: 6. Germline CDR1 reads LGHDT; CDR2 reads YNNKEL (reference sequence). The CDR3 is 13 residues long. DNA of the CDR3: TGTGCCAGCACTGAAGGACAGGGGGGTGGCTACACCTTC. Protein product: CASTEGQGGGYTF.

This CDR3 is CASSVGQGNTGELFF. Written as DNA, the CDR3 is TGTGCCAGCAGCGTGGGACAGGGGAACACCGGGGAGCTGTTTTTT. The J gene is TRBJ2-2, the V gene TRBV2, with TRBD1 identical over 9 bases. CDR1 is SNHLY, CDR2 FYNNEI, per germline. The ends lost 6 bases at V and 1 base at J; junction bases unmatched: 3. The CDR3 is 15 residues long.

This clone was detected once. V usage is TRBV28 and J usage is TRBJ1-1; no clear D. Looked up from germline, CDR1 is MDHEN and CDR2 is SYDVKM. CDR3 length: 15 amino acids. V dropped 6 bases and J dropped 4 bases, with 18 bases sitting between them. Here the CDR3 reads CASRGPDGVGTEAFF. For the CDR3, the DNA is TGTGCCAGCAGAGGACCAGATGGCGTAGGCACTGAAGCTTTCTTT. The full variable domain, rest sourced from reference TRBV28 and TRBJ1-1, is DVKVTQSSRYLVKRTGEKVFLECVQDMDHENMFWYRQDPGLGLRLIYFSYDVKMKEKGDIPEGYSVSREKKERFSLILESASTNQTSMYLCASRGPDGVGTEAFFGQGTRLTVV.

Written as DNA, the CDR3 is TGTGCCACCAGTGACACCGTTGGGGAGGGAGTCTACGAGCAGTACTTC. The encoded protein is CATSDTVGEGVYEQYF. V usage is TRBV24-1 and J usage is TRBJ2-7; 7 bases fit TRBD2. The CDR3 runs 16 residues. Germline V CDR1 and CDR2: KGHDR, SFDVKD. V was pared by 4 bases and J by 3 bases, with 11 bases of the junction left unmatched.

The gene calls are TRBV30 and TRBJ1-1, with D unresolved. Germline V gene lookup returns CDR1 GTSNPN and CDR2 SVGIG (reference sequence). The CDR3 is 12 residues long. Trimming pared 7 bases from V and 0 bases from J, leaving 9 bases between. The CDR3 loop reads CASPSLNTEAFF. In DNA, the CDR3 is TGTGCCTCCCCGTCGCTGAACACTGAAGCTTTCTTT.

The chain combines TRBV27 with TRBJ2-7; 10 nucleotides match TRBD2. The germline V gene encodes CDR1 MNHEY and CDR2 SMNVEV (reference sequence). V dropped 8 bases and J dropped 0; count of bases not matched to a gene: 4. There are 14 residues in the CDR3. The CDR3 is CASHRTSGSYEQYF. The CDR3, as DNA: TGTGCCAGCCACCGGACTAGCGGCTCCTACGAGCAGTACTTC.

The chain has TRBV7-9 and TRBJ1-2; the match to TRBD1 covers 7 bases. The CDR3 spans 15 residues. The germline gives CDR1 SEHNR, CDR2 FQNEAQ (reference sequence). The V gene end was trimmed by 5 bases and the J gene end by 3 bases; junction bases not matched to a gene: 9. The CDR3 here is CASSDDRVSDYGYTF. The CDR3 bases are TGTGCCAGCAGCGATGACAGGGTCAGTGACTATGGCTACACCTTC.

The chain links TRBV12-3 or TRBV12-4 to TRBJ1-1; TRBD1 aligns across 7 bases. The CDR3 spans 11 residues. V shed 3 bases, J shed 11 bases, and the junction held 3 bases outside the gene matches. In DNA, the CDR3 is TGTGCCAGCAGTTTCGACAGGGCGGCTTTCTTT. Protein product: CASSFDRAAFF.

The gene calls are TRBV30 and TRBJ2-3, with a possible D match to TRBD1 (5 bases). There are 11 residues in the CDR3. Germline assignment: CDR1 GTSNPN and CDR2 SVGIG (reference sequence). Trimming removed 4 bases at V and 5 bases at J, with 7 bases between. The CDR3 region is CAWTQGDTQYF. CDR3 bases: TGTGCCTGGACCCAGGGAGATACGCAGTATTTT.

The chain is built from TRBV5-4 and TRBJ1-1; the D gene is possibly TRBD1 (5 bases). The CDR3 spans 13 residues. CDR1 and CDR2 (germline): SGHNT, YYREEE (reference sequence). V gave up 3 bases and J gave up 6 bases, with 12 bases separating them. In DNA, the CDR3 is TGTGCCAGCAGCTGGGACCGAGGGGCTGAAGCTTTCTTT. Its protein product is CASSWDRGAEAFF.

The chain combines TRBV23-1 with TRBJ1-1; D not certain. TRBV23-1 is an ORF; its function is uncertain. V lost 4 bases, J lost 4 bases, and 10 bases lay in between. This CDR3 is built from 13 residues. The CDR3 region has the DNA TGCGCCAGCAGTCCCGGGTTCGGCACTGAAGCTTTCTTT. Its protein is CASSPGFGTEAFF.

The V call is TRBV24-1, the J call TRBJ2-2; the D gene is possibly TRBD2 (6 bases). V lost 4 bases and J 7 bases, leaving 15 bases between the germline ends. Looked up from germline, CDR1 is KGHDR and CDR2 is SFDVKD. The CDR3 has 15 amino acids. The CDR3 DNA reads TGTGCCACCAGTGAAAGAGGAGGGCGAGACGGGGAGCTGTTTTTT. This translates into CATSERGGRDGELFF.

J is TRBJ1-5 and V is TRBV19; no clear D. V lost 7 bases and J 7 bases, leaving 17 bases between the germline ends. Germline V gene lookup returns CDR1 LNHDA and CDR2 SQIVND (reference sequence). The CDR3 length is 14 residues. CDR3 DNA sequence: TGTGCCAGTATCGCCGCGGGAACAAAACAGCCCCAGCATTTT. Translation: CASIAAGTKQPQHF.

The rearrangement joins TRBV12-5 to TRBJ1-4; D is possibly TRBD1 (5 bases). Germline assignment: CDR1 LGHNT and CDR2 FRNRAP. V dropped 0 bases and J dropped 3 bases, with 8 bases sitting between them. CDR3 length equals 15 residues. The chain's CDR3 is CASGLVRGANEKLFF. As DNA, the CDR3 is TGTGCTAGTGGTTTGGTACGGGGGGCTAATGAAAAACTGTTTTTT.

This chain uses TRBV7-3 with TRBJ1-1; maybe TRBD1 (5 bases). The CDR3 has 13 amino acids. Germline CDR1 is SGHTA and CDR2 is FQGTGA. Trimming removed 5 bases at V and 0 bases at J, with 7 bases between. The CDR3 region has the DNA TGTGCCAGCAGCCCCAGGGTGAACACTGAAGCTTTCTTT. Translated, it gives CASSPRVNTEAFF.

This rearrangement joins TRBV5-1 to TRBJ2-2; the D gene is possibly TRBD1 (6 bases). This CDR3 spans 13 amino acids. Germline V gene lookup returns CDR1 SGHRS and CDR2 YFSETQ. V was trimmed by 4 bases and J by 13 bases, leaving 17 bases between them. The CDR3 loop is CASSTLTGYGLFF. The CDR3 bases are TGCGCCAGCAGCACTTTGACAGGATATGGGCTGTTTTTT.

The genes are TRBV7-6 and TRBJ1-2; D possibly corresponds to TRBD1 (5 bases). CDR1 and CDR2 from the germline V gene are SGHVS and FNYEAQ. With 3 bases removed from V and 4 bases from J, the gap between germline ends came to 15 bases. The CDR3 length is 15 residues. The CDR3 sequence is CASSFDSLGLYGYTF. In DNA, the CDR3 is TGTGCCAGCAGCTTTGACAGTCTCGGCCTCTATGGCTACACCTTC.

The rearrangement uses TRBV28 and TRBJ2-2, with D possibly being TRBD2 (6 bases). The CDR3 contains 14 residues. Trimming cost V 4 bases and J 4 bases, with 10 bases left between them. Germline loops: CDR1 MDHEN, CDR2 SYDVKM. Here the CDR3 DNA reads TGTGCCAGCAGTTCGGGACTGCCCACCGGGGAGCTGTTTTTT. Translated, it gives CASSSGLPTGELFF.

J is TRBJ2-2 and V is TRBV7-3; D possibly corresponds to TRBD2 (6 bases). The CDR3 covers 16 residues. Trimming took 2 bases from V and 4 from J, leaving 14 bases between them. Germline values: CDR1 SGHTA, CDR2 FQGTGA. Here the CDR3 reads CASSLLSGEFTGELFF. DNA of the CDR3: TGTGCCAGCAGCTTATTGTCGGGAGAGTTCACCGGGGAGCTGTTTTTT.

This chain joins TRBV6-5 and TRBJ1-5; 7 bases match TRBD1. The germline V gene has CDR1 MNHEY and CDR2 SVGAGI. The CDR3 is made up of 15 amino acids. V was pared by 6 bases and J by 0 bases, with 5 bases of the junction left unmatched. CDR3 amino acids: CASSPGTVSNQPQHF. The CDR3, as DNA: TGTGCCAGCAGCCCCGGGACAGTTAGCAATCAGCCCCAGCATTTT.